This T cell receptor (beta chain) originates from a study of graft-versus-host responses after intestinal transplantation. About the study: Recipients across the board were started on anti-thymocyte globulin induction, then kept on tacrolimus and steroids for about 3 years. Study-wide findings and caveats: Individuals carrying graft-donor T cell macrochimerism showed high graft-versus-host to host-versus-graft clonal ratios in allografts. There were GvH clones found in recipient marrow, and some of them appeared first in ileum or blood.

This CDR3 region has 14 residues. Germline V gene sequence: CDR1 SGHRS, CDR2 YFSETQ. Trimming removed 4 bases from V and 4 bases from J; junction bases left unmatched: 5. As to this clone: Its specificity is unknown.

Data came from immunoSEQ multiplex PCR; TCRdb stores just in-frame clones and leaves some out. Of under 95,000 clones listed, around 80% are singletons. This clonotype was obtained from a human donor who received an intestinal transplant. The chain has TRBV5-1 and TRBJ1-2, with 9 nucleotides matching TRBD1. Sequencing was performed on unstimulated CD4+ T cells sorted from spleen or lymph node cells, taken before intestinal transplant. CDR3 sequence (DNA): TGCGCCAGCAGCGCACAGGGACAGGGCTATGGCTACACCTTC. It is translated as CASSAQGQGYGYTF.